The present T cell receptor beta chain was sequenced within a study of cytomegalovirus exposure and HLA in healthy donors. Primers for the PCR totalled 60 Vbeta and 13 Jbeta. TCRdb's table, derived via immunoSEQ multiplex PCR, lists solely in-frame clones and lacks some. The sample has 70,000 to 95,000 clones; around 80% are singletons. The CDR3 sequence is 14 residues long. The germline CDR1 and CDR2 sequences are SQVTM and ANQGSEA. The ends lost 7 bases at V and 7 bases at J; junction bases unmatched: 7. The TCR sequence derives from a man under 40 in good health and CMV-seropositive. The J gene is TRBJ2-1, the V gene TRBV29-1; 13 nucleotides align to TRBD2. Material: PBMCs. DNA for the CDR3: TGCAGCGCATGGACTAGCGGGAGTAAAAATGAGCAGTTCTTC. Translation gives CSAWTSGSKNEQFF.